The 27 T cell receptor beta chains reported below all come from one sample, sequenced in a study of T cells after somatic rescue of genetic block. The data were produced by immunoSEQ multiplex PCR, yet TCRdb's version contains in-frame clones alone and is incomplete. Altogether about 14,000 clones are present, approximately 72% being singletons, with the ten largest covering roughly 20%. Sequenced: peripheral blood mononuclear cells (PBMCs). These receptor sequences come from a boy aged 10-17 years.

This chain uses TRBV11-2 with TRBJ2-7; perhaps TRBD2 as D (6 bases). V lost 1 base and J lost 4, with 11 bases in between. The germline CDR1 and CDR2 sequences are SGHAT and FQNNGV. This CDR3 region has 14 residues. In nucleotides, the CDR3 is TGTGCCAGCAGCTTAGCTACTAGCCTATACGAGCAGTACTTC. Protein product: CASSLATSLYEQYF.

The gene calls are TRBV7-3 and TRBJ2-1, with 9 bases lining up with TRBD2. Germline V gene lookup returns CDR1 SGHTA and CDR2 FQGTGA. The length of the CDR3 is 15 residues. Unmatched junction bases numbered 7, after V lost 5 bases and J lost 5 bases. In nucleotides, the CDR3 is TGTGCCAGCAGCAGGACTAGCGCCTCAAACAATGAGCAGTTCTTC. Translation gives CASSRTSASNNEQFF.

The gene calls are TRBV5-1 and TRBJ1-5; TRBD1 agrees at 7 bases. This CDR3 has 13 amino acids. After removal of 0 bases from V and 11 bases from J, the junction contained 5 bases not matched to a gene. Germline loops: CDR1 SGHRS, CDR2 YFSETQ. The CDR3 here is CASSLGDRSTQHF. The CDR3 nucleotides are TGCGCCAGCAGCTTGGGGGACAGAAGTACCCAGCATTTT.

The rearrangement links TRBV5-1 to TRBJ2-5; D is unresolved. Germline lookup yields CDR1 SGHRS and CDR2 YFSETQ. The CDR3 has 15 residues. V was cut by 2 bases and J by 0 bases, with 11 bases left in between. The CDR3 region has the DNA TGCGCCAGCAGCTTTTCCACCCTGTACCAAGAGACCCAGTACTTC. It is translated as CASSFSTLYQETQYF.

V and J are TRBV6-5 and TRBJ1-2; D is unclear. CDR3 length: 15 residues. Trimming took 0 bases from V and 0 from J, leaving 8 bases between them. From germline, CDR1 is MNHEY and CDR2 SVGAGI. CDR3 in amino acids: CASSYSMASNYGYTF. For the CDR3, the DNA is TGTGCCAGCAGTTACTCGATGGCTTCTAACTATGGCTACACCTTC.

This clone is a singleton in its sample. The chain combines TRBV5-5 with TRBJ2-3; D is possibly TRBD1 or TRBD2 (6 bases each). V was trimmed by 7 bases and J by 4 bases, leaving 19 bases between them. Germline loops: CDR1 SGHKS, CDR2 YYEKEE (reference sequence). The CDR3 runs 15 residues. The DNA for the CDR3 is TGTGCCAGCCTTTTATGGGGGGCGCCCCCAGATACGCAGTATTTT. Translating it yields CASLLWGAPPDTQYF.

V is TRBV5-4 and J is TRBJ1-1; D unclear. Deletions cut 4 bases from V and 0 bases from J, with 7 bases between. CDR3 length equals 13 residues. Germline V gene lookup returns CDR1 SGHNT and CDR2 YYREEE (reference sequence). The CDR3 DNA reads as TGTGCCAGCAGCCCAAAAATGAACACTGAAGCTTTCTTT. Translating gives CASSPKMNTEAFF. The whole variable domain, remainder taken from reference TRBV5-4 and TRBJ1-1, is ETGVTQSPTHLIKTRGQQVTLRCSSQSGHNTVSWYQQALGQGPQFIFQYYREEENGRGNFPPRFSGLQFPNYSSELNVNALELDDSALYLCASSPKMNTEAFFGQGTRLTVV.

The V and J genes are TRBV9 and TRBJ2-7; possibly TRBD1 or TRBD2 for D (5 bases each). This CDR3 has 13 residues. CDR1 and CDR2 from the germline V gene are SGDLS and YYNGEE. Trimming removed 4 bases at V and 4 bases at J, with 12 bases between. The CDR3 sequence is CASSPFWGYEQYF. CDR3 coding DNA: TGTGCCAGCAGCCCCTTCTGGGGGTACGAGCAGTACTTC.

This sequence joins TRBV21-1 and TRBJ1-2; the table's D call of TRBD1 was not tested on the DNA. TRBV21-1 is annotated as a pseudogene. This CDR3 spans 19 amino acids. CDR3 region: CATTYGTGAKRETNYGYTF. CDR3 in DNA: TGTGCCACAACTTACGGGACAGGCGCTAAGAGGGAGACTAACTATGGCTACACCTTC.

V usage is TRBV6-5 and J usage is TRBJ2-1; 8 bases line up with TRBD1. Germline values: CDR1 MNHEY, CDR2 SVGAGI. This CDR3 is 14 amino acids long. The V gene end was trimmed by 2 bases and the J gene end by 6 bases; junction bases not matched to a gene: 3. The CDR3 bases are TGTGCCAGCAGTTACGGACAGGGACGCAATGAGCAGTTCTTC. As protein: CASSYGQGRNEQFF.

Sample share makes this clone medium-sized. CDR3 sequence: CASSPSPGGGPYVEQYF. The CDR3 DNA reads as TGTGCCAGCAGCCCATCTCCGGGCGGTGGTCCGTACGTCGAGCAGTACTTC. The chain carries TRBV9 and TRBJ2-7, with D unclear. The CDR3 consists of 17 residues. Germline V CDR1 and CDR2: SGDLS, YYNGEE. The V end lost 4 bases, the J end lost 6 bases, and 26 bases lay between the germline ends.

CDR3 residues: CASSGPGTGLRNTIYF. Here the CDR3 DNA reads TGTGCCAGCAGCGGCCCCGGGACAGGGTTACGAAACACCATATATTTT. The V gene is TRBV9, the J gene TRBJ1-3, with 9 bases that match TRBD1. Looked up from germline, CDR1 is SGDLS and CDR2 is YYNGEE. The CDR3 covers 16 residues. V was pared by 3 bases and J by 5 bases, with 9 bases of the junction left unmatched.

This clone was picked up a small number of times. V gene TRBV27 combines with J gene TRBJ2-1; 11 bases match TRBD2. Germline CDR1 is MNHEY and CDR2 is SMNVEV (reference sequence). There are 15 residues in the CDR3. The ends lost 1 base at V and 9 bases at J; junction bases unmatched: 5. The CDR3 region has the DNA TGTGCCAGCAGTTTATATACTAGCGGGGGTGGTGAGCAGTTCTTC. Translated: CASSLYTSGGGEQFF.

This clone was seen only once. V gene TRBV10-1 combines with J gene TRBJ2-7; tentatively, D is TRBD2 (7 bases). Per the germline V gene, CDR1 is WNHNN and CDR2 is SYGVQD (reference sequence). The length of the CDR3 is 18 residues. Trimming took 10 bases from V and 2 from J, leaving 30 bases between them. In DNA form, the CDR3 reads TGCGCCACCCACAGGGAGGGGCTAACCACGCGGGATACCTACGAGCAGTACTTC. Translation gives CATHREGLTTRDTYEQYF.

V and J are TRBV9 and TRBJ2-5, with D uncertain. V lost 0 bases, J lost 5 bases, and 11 bases lay in between. The V gene's germline CDR1 is SGDLS and CDR2 YYNGEE. This CDR3 region has 14 residues. The CDR3 bases are TGTGCCAGCAGCGTAGGGGGTTTTAGGGAGACCCAGTACTTC. It translates to CASSVGGFRETQYF.

The genes are TRBV12-1 and TRBJ1-1. TRBV12-1 corresponds to a pseudogene. The CDR3 spans 17 residues. Here the CDR3 DNA reads TGTGCCAGCAGCTTTGCGCAGGCGGGGCCCTCGATAACTGAAGCTTTCTTT. It specifies CASSFAQAGPSITEAFF.

This clone has a handful of counts. V usage is TRBV7-9 and J usage is TRBJ2-2, with 10 bases aligning to TRBD1. With 5 bases clipped from V and 4 bases from J, the junction kept 4 bases outside the gene matches. CDR1 and CDR2 from the germline V gene are SEHNR and FQNEAQ (reference sequence). The CDR3 is 15 amino acids. The CDR3 region has the DNA TGTGCCAGCAGCCTCAGGACAGGGGGCACCGGGGAGCTGTTTTTT. It codes for CASSLRTGGTGELFF.

In this sample, this clone turned up a few times. CDR3 sequence reads: CASSYPDRGRAIQYF. The CDR3 DNA reads as TGTGCCAGCAGCTACCCCGACAGGGGGCGCGCCATTCAGTACTTC. This rearrangement joins TRBV11-2 to TRBJ2-4, with 10 bases lining up with TRBD1. The germline gives CDR1 SGHAT, CDR2 FQNNGV. V was pared by 4 bases and J by 9 bases, with 9 bases of the junction left unmatched. This CDR3 has 15 residues. Based on the CDR3 plus reference TRBV11-2 and TRBJ2-4, the full variable domain is EAGVAQSPRYKIIEKRQSVAFWCNPISGHATLYWYQQILGQGPKLLIQFQNNGVVDDSQLPKDRFSAERLKGVDSTLKIQPAKLEDSAVYLCASSYPDRGRAIQYFGAGTRLSVL.

The J gene is TRBJ1-6, the V gene TRBV6-5; maybe TRBD1 (6 bases). In germline, CDR1 is MNHEY, CDR2 SVGAGI. The CDR3 covers 16 residues. Trimming left V 2 bases short and J 7 bases short, with 15 bases between. In DNA, the CDR3 is TGTGCCAGCAGTTACACATGGACAGTGTCGAATTCACCCCTCCACTTT. Amino acid sequence: CASSYTWTVSNSPLHF.

This chain connects TRBV19 to TRBJ2-7, with no clear D. The CDR3 contains 13 residues. Per the germline V gene, CDR1 is LNHDA and CDR2 is SQIVND (reference sequence). V was shortened by 5 bases and J by 3 bases, with 11 bases between the two germline ends. CDR3 in amino acids: CASSARPHYEQYF. The CDR3 DNA reads as TGTGCCAGTAGTGCGCGCCCCCACTACGAGCAGTACTTC.

The V call is TRBV19, the J call TRBJ2-7; 8 bases map to TRBD1. The V gene's germline CDR1 is LNHDA and CDR2 SQIVND (reference sequence). V lost 4 bases, J lost 7 bases, and 9 bases stayed unmatched. This CDR3 has 14 amino acids. The DNA for the CDR3 is TGTGCCAGTAGTACCCGACCCACAGGGGGGGAGCAGTACTTC. Protein product: CASSTRPTGGEQYF.

This chain links TRBV30 with TRBJ2-2; a possible D gene is TRBD1 (5 bases). The CDR3 runs to 14 residues. In germline, CDR1 is GTSNPN, CDR2 SVGIG (reference sequence). Trimming stripped 3 bases from V and 1 base from J, with 9 bases between. The CDR3 protein is CAWRGRGNTGELFF. The DNA of the CDR3 is TGTGCCTGGAGAGGAAGGGGGAACACCGGGGAGCTGTTTTTT.

This clone is judged medium-sized (0.01 to 0.1%). The J gene is TRBJ2-2, the V gene TRBV27; D is unclear. CDR3 size: 14 residues. V was pared by 7 bases and J by 6 bases, with 15 bases between. From germline, CDR1 is MNHEY and CDR2 SMNVEV (reference sequence). CDR3 sequence (DNA): TGTGCCAGCACCCGAGGAAGTTTTTCCGGGGAGCTGTTTTTT. Its protein product is CASTRGSFSGELFF.

This chain joins TRBV28 and TRBJ2-3, with 10 nucleotides matching TRBD1. Trimming removed 3 bases from V and 11 bases from J; junction bases left unmatched: 11. CDR3 length: 15 amino acids. CDR1 and CDR2 from the germline V gene are MDHEN and SYDVKM. The CDR3 region has the DNA TGTGCCAGCAGTTTGCCGGGACAGGGGTTCTTGAAGCAGTATTTT. Protein sequence: CASSLPGQGFLKQYF.

The chain has TRBV29-1 and TRBJ2-7; 10 nucleotides match TRBD1. CDR3 length: 15 amino acids. Germline V lookup: CDR1 SQVTM, CDR2 ANQGSEA. Trimming cost V 7 bases and J 3 bases; bases outside gene matches: 12. The CDR3 DNA reads TGCAGCGCTAAGTCCGGGACAGGGGCTTTCTACGAGCAGTACTTC. Encoded protein: CSAKSGTGAFYEQYF.

The gene calls are TRBV27 and TRBJ1-2; possible D gene TRBD1, 5 bases. V lost 2 bases to trimming and J lost 0 bases, with 10 bases between them. Germline V gene lookup returns CDR1 MNHEY and CDR2 SMNVEV (reference sequence). This CDR3 is 15 amino acids long. CDR3 residues: CASSLGGVSNYGYTF. The DNA of the CDR3 is TGTGCCAGCAGTTTAGGGGGGGTATCTAACTATGGCTACACCTTC.

The chain employs TRBV5-1 and TRBJ2-5; perhaps D is TRBD1 or TRBD2 (6 bases each). CDR1 and CDR2 (germline): SGHRS, YFSETQ. Trimming took off 7 bases at V and 1 base at J, with 11 bases between the two ends. This CDR3 is built from 13 residues. CDR3 coding DNA: TGCGCCAGCTTAGGGGGGCCCCAAGAGACCCAGTACTTC. It codes for CASLGGPQETQYF.